A selection of T cell receptor beta chains follows, all from one sample in a study of blood T cells in healthy people across ages. TCRdb reanalysed the 5' RACE reads using MiXCR and keeps one entry per CDR3 protein. This table holds about a million distinct CDR3 sequences, roughly 51% found once. Sequenced: blood. The origin of the receptors is a woman aged 55-69 years in good health. CDR3s include the opening cysteine and the closing phenylalanine or tryptophan. Each record gives: J gene, CDR3 length, D gene, clone size, V gene, CDR3 protein, CDR3 DNA. The D gene is left open where the match is weak. Clone size, where shown, is once, few, many, or a class for clones that have expanded.

TRBJ1-5 | 20 | . | . | TRBV7-9 | CASSLGKLQGTRYSNQPQHF | TGTGCCAGCAGCTTAGGAAAACTTCAGGGAACCCGATATAGCAATCAGCCCCAGCATTTT
TRBJ2-7 | 15 | TRBD2 | . | TRBV12-3/TRBV12-4 | CASSMTSGSFDEQYF | TGTGCCAGCAGTATGACTAGCGGGAGTTTTGACGAGCAGTACTTC
TRBJ2-3 | 18 | TRBD2 | . | TRBV20-1 | CSAGGGRAPAVVTDTQYF | TGCAGTGCTGGAGGCGGGAGGGCCCCAGCAGTTGTCACAGATACGCAGTATTTT
TRBJ2-7 | 15 | . | . | TRBV4-2 | CASSQDRAGINEQYF | TGTGCCAGCAGCCAAGATAGAGCAGGGATCAACGAGCAGTACTTC
TRBJ2-3 | 16 | . | . | TRBV9 | CAIHPMSGSSTDTQYF | TGTGCCATCCACCCGATGAGCGGGTCGAGCACAGATACGCAGTATTTT
TRBJ2-3 | 14 | . | . | TRBV6-5 | CASRGARSPDTQYF | TGTGCCTCAAGGGGGGCCCGGAGCCCAGATACGCAGTATTTT
TRBJ2-5 | 17 | . | . | TRBV4-1 | CASCQDLLELGKETQYF | TGCGCCAGCTGCCAAGACCTTTTGGAACTGGGAAAAGAGACCCAGTACTTC
TRBJ2-7 | 15 | TRBD2 | few | TRBV3-1 | CASSQGGLAGDEQYF | TGTGCCAGCAGCCAAGGGGGACTAGCGGGTGACGAGCAGTACTTC
TRBJ1-1 | 11 | . | few | TRBV7-9 | CASSLTAEAFF | TGTGCCAGCAGCTTAACGGCAGAAGCTTTCTTT
TRBJ2-5 | 13 | . | . | TRBV14 | CASSQDDFMTQYF | TGTGCCAGCAGCCAAGATGACTTCATGACCCAGTACTTC
TRBJ2-3 | 13 | . | . | TRBV30 | CAWSLGDTDTQYF | TGTGCCTGGAGCTTAGGGGACACAGATACGCAGTATTTT
TRBJ2-1 | 16 | TRBD2 | many | TRBV20-1 | CSASGLAGGSYNEQFF | TGCAGTGCTAGCGGACTAGCGGGGGGGTCCTACAATGAGCAGTTCTTC
TRBJ2-1 | 15 | . | . | TRBV7-3 | CASSLTGLGYNEQFF | TGTGCCAGCAGCTTAACAGGGCTGGGCTACAATGAGCAGTTCTTC
TRBJ2-3 | 13 | . | . | TRBV2 | CASRASSTDTRYF | TGTGCCAGCAGAGCCTCTAGCACAGATACGCGGTATTTT
TRBJ2-7 | 17 | TRBD2 | . | TRBV4-1 | CASSQVKTGTIPYEQYF | TGCGCCAGCAGCCAAGTGAAAACCGGGACTATTCCTTACGAGCAGTACTTC
TRBJ2-3 | 16 | . | once | TRBV15 | CATSRDWERATDTQYF | TGTGCCACCAGCAGAGATTGGGAAAGGGCCACAGATACGCAGTATTTT
TRBJ2-4 | 19 | . | . | TRBV28 | CASSSTRAQRAPRKNIQYF | TGTGCCAGCAGTTCCACCCGGGCGCAACGTGCTCCCCGTAAAAACATTCAGTACTTC
TRBJ1-2 | 14 | . | medium-sized | TRBV10-3 | CAIRDPGGGYGYTF | TGTGCCATCAGGGACCCCGGGGGCGGCTATGGCTACACCTTC
TRBJ2-1 | 15 | TRBD2 | . | TRBV9 | CASSGGRSSYNEQFF | TGTGCCAGCAGCGGCGGGAGAAGCTCGTACAATGAGCAGTTCTTC
TRBJ2-3 | 18 | TRBD2 | few | TRBV7-9 | CASSSPGLAGEYTDTQYF | TGTGCCAGCAGCAGCCCGGGACTAGCGGGAGAGTACACAGATACGCAGTATTTT
TRBJ2-6 | 16 | . | few | TRBV5-1 | CASSFGGRAGANVLTF | TGCGCCAGCAGCTTTGGGGGCAGGGCTGGGGCCAACGTCCTGACTTTC
TRBJ2-5 | 15 | . | . | TRBV7-2 | CASSFRGSLRETQYF | TGTGCCAGCAGCTTCCGGGGCAGCCTCCGAGAGACCCAGTACTTC
TRBJ2-3 | 15 | TRBD1 | . | TRBV6-1 | CASNLDRGNTDTQYF | TGTGCCAGCAACCTAGACAGGGGGAACACAGATACGCAGTATTTT
TRBJ1-6 | 14 | . | few | TRBV7-2 | CASRRTRWNSPLHF | TGTGCCAGCAGGAGAACTAGGTGGAATTCACCCCTCCACTTT
TRBJ2-7 | 12 | . | . | TRBV30 | CAGSVAGYEQYF | TGTGCCGGGAGTGTCGCGGGCTACGAGCAGTACTTC
TRBJ1-6 | 13 | . | . | TRBV28 | CASSFRGNSPLHF | TGTGCCAGCAGTTTCAGGGGAAATTCACCCCTCCACTTT
TRBJ1-2 | 13 | . | . | TRBV28 | CASSFRVGNGYTF | TGTGCCAGCAGTTTTAGGGTTGGAAATGGCTACACCTTC
TRBJ2-7 | 14 | TRBD1 | few | TRBV6-6 | CASSSTTGSYEQYF | TGTGCCAGCAGTTCAACGACAGGGTCCTACGAGCAGTACTTC
TRBJ2-1 | 18 | TRBD2 | . | TRBV7-2 | CASSSRQPSGRGYNEQFF | TGTGCCAGCAGCTCGCGCCAGCCTAGCGGGAGGGGTTACAATGAGCAGTTCTTC
TRBJ1-5 | 15 | . | . | TRBV19 | CASSIWQGGHQPQHF | TGTGCCAGTAGTATTTGGCAGGGAGGGCATCAGCCCCAGCATTTT